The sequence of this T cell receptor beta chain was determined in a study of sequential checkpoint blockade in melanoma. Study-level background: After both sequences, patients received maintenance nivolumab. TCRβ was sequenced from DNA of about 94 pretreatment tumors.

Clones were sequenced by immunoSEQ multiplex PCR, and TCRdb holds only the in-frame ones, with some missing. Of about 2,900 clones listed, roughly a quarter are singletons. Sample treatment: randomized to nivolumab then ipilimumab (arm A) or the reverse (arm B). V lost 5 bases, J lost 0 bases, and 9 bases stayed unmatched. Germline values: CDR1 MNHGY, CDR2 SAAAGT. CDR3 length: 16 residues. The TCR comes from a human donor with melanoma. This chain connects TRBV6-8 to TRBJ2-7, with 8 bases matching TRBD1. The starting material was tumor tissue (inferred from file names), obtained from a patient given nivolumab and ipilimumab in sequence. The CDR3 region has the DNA TGTGCCAGCAGTAAAAGTTCCGGGACAGGCTCCTACGAGCAGTACTTC. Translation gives CASSKSSGTGSYEQYF.